Shown below are 32 T cell receptor beta chains from a single sample sequenced in a study of blood T cell repertoires in COVID-19. Assay used: immunoSEQ multiplex PCR; TCRdb lists only in-frame clones, some missing. The data hold under 200,000 clones, with approximately 84% observed a single time. The sample taken for sequencing was peripheral blood. The receptors were gathered from a human donor with acute or convalescent COVID-19. The donor label of this sample is uncertain.

V and J are TRBV30 and TRBJ1-2; 7 positions match TRBD1. Trimming took 6 bases from V and 4 from J; bases not matched to a gene: 8. Germline CDR1 is GTSNPN and CDR2 is SVGIG (reference sequence). This CDR3 comprises 13 residues. The CDR3 spells CACPGQMFYGYTF. CDR3 nucleotide sequence: TGTGCCTGTCCGGGACAGATGTTCTATGGCTACACCTTC.

This clone was observed a few times. This rearrangement joins TRBV29-1 to TRBJ2-3; 9 bases agree with TRBD1. CDR3 length: 17 residues. V gave up 7 bases and J gave up 4 bases; unmatched junction bases: 18. CDR1 SQVTM and CDR2 ANQGSEA come from the germline V gene. The CDR3 DNA follows: TGCAGCGCTGCAACTACTACCGGGACAGGGTTAGCAGATACGCAGTATTTT. Its protein is CSAATTTGTGLADTQYF.

This clone was counted a single time. The rearrangement links TRBV18 to TRBJ1-4; 7 positions agree with TRBD1. Germline values: CDR1 KGHSH, CDR2 LQKENI. The CDR3 consists of 17 residues. V was clipped by 2 bases and J by 3 bases; unmatched bases: 9. CDR3 sequence reads: CASSPLTKGAANEKLFF. CDR3 in DNA: TGTGCCAGCTCACCATTAACGAAGGGGGCGGCTAATGAAAAACTGTTTTTT.

This sequence joins TRBV7-9 and TRBJ2-7; D may be TRBD2 (5 bases). Germline V lookup: CDR1 SEHNR, CDR2 FQNEAQ (reference sequence). V dropped 8 bases and J dropped 7 bases, with 21 bases sitting between them. CDR3 length: 14 amino acids. This chain's CDR3 is CASVGGASGREQYF. Written as DNA, the CDR3 is TGTGCCAGCGTTGGCGGAGCCTCGGGAAGGGAGCAGTACTTC.

This clone turned up a few times. V and J are TRBV5-1 and TRBJ2-2; no reliable D call. This CDR3 spans 16 amino acids. The V end lost 0 bases, the J end lost 1 base, and 10 bases lay between the germline ends. Looked up from germline, CDR1 is SGHRS and CDR2 is YFSETQ. The CDR3 loop is CASSLELIRNTGELFF. CDR3 DNA: TGCGCCAGCAGCTTGGAATTAATCAGGAACACCGGGGAGCTGTTTTTT.

This clone appeared once. The chain links TRBV7-9 to TRBJ1-3, with D possibly being TRBD1 (6 bases). The germline gives CDR1 SEHNR, CDR2 FQNEAQ (reference sequence). This CDR3 has 15 residues. V gave up 3 bases and J gave up 0 bases, with 9 bases separating them. CDR3 sequence (DNA): TGTGCCAGCAGCTTGAAGGGGGACTCTGGAAACACCATATATTTT. This encodes CASSLKGDSGNTIYF.

The chain has TRBV29-1 and TRBJ2-7; D ambiguous. Germline lookup yields CDR1 SQVTM and CDR2 ANQGSEA. V was shortened by 7 bases and J by 2 bases, with 18 bases between the two germline ends. The CDR3 extends over 14 amino acids. The CDR3 region has the DNA TGCAGCGCCTCCCCTGCACCCGACACCTACGAGCAGTACTTC. Translation: CSASPAPDTYEQYF.

This chain uses TRBV19 with TRBJ2-6; 9 nucleotides align to TRBD1. From germline, CDR1 is LNHDA and CDR2 SQIVND (reference sequence). The length of the CDR3 is 17 residues. Trimming at V came to 6 bases and at J to 4 bases, leaving 10 bases not matched to a gene. Here the CDR3 reads CASRPGQGSSGANVLTF. CDR3 DNA sequence: TGTGCCAGTAGGCCGGGACAGGGATCTTCCGGGGCCAACGTCCTGACTTTC.

This chain links TRBV21-1 with TRBJ1-1; TRBD1, as called in the table, went unchecked against the DNA. TRBV21-1 is deemed a pseudogene. The CDR3 covers 17 residues. The CDR3 protein is CASSKGRDRAGNTEAFF. In DNA form, the CDR3 reads TGTGCCAGCAGCAAGGGAAGAGACAGGGCGGGGAACACTGAAGCTTTCTTT.

The genes are TRBV7-3 and TRBJ2-7; unclear D gene. CDR1 SGHTA and CDR2 FQGTGA come from the germline V gene. The germline V and J ends were trimmed by 5 bases and 2 bases, with 10 bases remaining between them. CDR3 length: 13 amino acids. CDR3 amino acids: CASSRTETYEQYF. CDR3 coding DNA: TGTGCCAGCAGCCGTACAGAAACCTACGAGCAGTACTTC.

The chain is built from TRBV29-1 and TRBJ2-1, with 10 positions matching TRBD2. The germline CDR1 and CDR2 sequences are SQVTM and ANQGSEA. Trimming removed 2 bases from V and 6 bases from J; junction bases left unmatched: 4. The CDR3 has 14 residues. As DNA, the CDR3 is TGCAGCGTTGAATCTAGCGGGAGAGTCAATGAGCAGTTCTTC. Protein product: CSVESSGRVNEQFF.

This CDR3 is CASSEGLAGGTQYF. The DNA of the CDR3 is TGTGCCAGCAGTGAGGGACTAGCAGGAGGTACGCAGTATTTT. V is TRBV2 and J is TRBJ2-3, with 9 bases fitting TRBD2. CDR1 and CDR2 (germline): SNHLY, FYNNEI. This CDR3 is built from 14 residues. Trimming at V came to 3 bases and at J to 8 bases, leaving 6 bases not matched to a gene.

The chain is built from TRBV4-1 and TRBJ2-1; 8 bases map to TRBD2. Germline V gene data show CDR1 as MGHRA and CDR2 as YSYEKL. The junction had 6 bases not matched to a gene; V was cut back by 4 bases and J by 7 bases. The CDR3 totals 14 residues. The CDR3 reads CASSRAAGVNEQFF. DNA of the CDR3: TGCGCCAGCAGCCGGGCAGCGGGGGTAAATGAGCAGTTCTTC.

V is TRBV19 and J is TRBJ2-3, with 13 nucleotides matching TRBD2. The CDR3 is made up of 15 amino acids. CDR1 is LNHDA and CDR2 is SQIVND in the germline V gene (reference sequence). The J segment lost 7 bases and the V segment lost 9 bases, leaving 10 bases of the junction unmatched. The CDR3 loop is CASLGLAGTKNTQYF. CDR3 DNA sequence: TGTGCCAGCCTGGGACTAGCGGGAACAAAGAATACGCAGTATTTT.

This clone was detected only once. The rearrangement joins TRBV28 to TRBJ1-2, with 10 bases aligning to TRBD1. The CDR3 totals 14 residues. With V trimmed by 6 bases and J by 4 bases, 5 bases remained unmatched. Germline loops: CDR1 MDHEN, CDR2 SYDVKM. The CDR3 nucleotides read TGTGCCAGCAGCAGCGGACAGGGGGTCTATGGCTACACCTTC. This gives the protein CASSSGQGVYGYTF.

The chain recombines TRBV3-1 (or the pseudogene TRBV3-2) with TRBJ2-1; 8 bases agree with TRBD2. CDR3 length: 17 residues. CDR1 and CDR2 (germline): LGHDT, YNNKEL (reference sequence). J gave up 7 bases and V 4 bases, and 15 bases lay outside the gene matches. DNA for the CDR3: TGTGCCAGCAGCCCCCGGACTAGCTGGGGGAAGGGGAATGAGCAGTTCTTC. Translation gives CASSPRTSWGKGNEQFF.

DNA for the CDR3: TGTGCCAGCAGCCCCCCGGGACAGGGGAATTCACCCCTCCACTTT. It translates to CASSPPGQGNSPLHF. V gene TRBV3-1 (or the pseudogene TRBV3-2) combines with J gene TRBJ1-6, with 10 positions matching TRBD1. Losses at the gene ends were 4 bases for V and 7 bases for J; bases not matched to a gene: 4. The CDR3 loop spans 15 amino acids. The V gene's germline CDR1 is LGHDT and CDR2 YNNKEL (reference sequence).

This chain links TRBV6-6 with TRBJ1-2; the D gene is possibly TRBD1 (6 bases). The CDR3 contains 15 residues. V lost 2 bases, J lost 6 bases, and 16 bases lay in between. CDR1 is MNHNY, CDR2 SVGAGI, per germline (reference sequence). The CDR3 spells CASSYAGDTGHGYTF. The CDR3 DNA follows: TGTGCCAGCAGTTACGCAGGGGACACGGGCCATGGCTACACCTTC.

V usage is TRBV6-6 and J usage is TRBJ2-5, with 8 bases aligning to TRBD2. The CDR3 spans 16 residues. The germline CDR1 and CDR2 sequences are MNHNY and SVGAGI (reference sequence). V trimming: 0 bases; J trimming: 3 bases; junction bases outside the gene matches: 6. The CDR3 here is CASSYSGRGVEETQYF. The DNA for the CDR3 is TGTGCCAGCAGTTACTCAGGGCGGGGGGTCGAAGAGACCCAGTACTTC.

This clone has a single count. CDR3 sequence reads: CASSLRSRKGDEKLFF. CDR3 DNA sequence: TGTGCCAGCAGTTTAAGATCCCGAAAGGGGGACGAAAAACTGTTTTTT. This chain links TRBV28 with TRBJ1-4; tentatively, D is TRBD1 (6 bases). Per germline, CDR1 MDHEN and CDR2 SYDVKM. The CDR3 is 16 residues long. Trimming pared 2 bases from V and 8 bases from J, leaving 18 bases between.

This chain links TRBV28 with TRBJ1-6, with 8 positions matching TRBD1. Looked up from germline, CDR1 is MDHEN and CDR2 is SYDVKM. Trimming removed 6 bases from V and 3 bases from J; junction bases left unmatched: 13. The CDR3 has 18 residues. Written as DNA, the CDR3 is TGTGCCAGCAGGGGACCTCCGACAGGGGTTTACTATAATTCACCCCTCCACTTT. Translated, it gives CASRGPPTGVYYNSPLHF.

This chain joins TRBV15 and TRBJ2-5, with TRBD1 matching over 7 bases. Germline CDR1 and CDR2: LNHNV and YYDKDF (reference sequence). The length of the CDR3 is 16 residues. The V gene end was trimmed by 0 bases and the J gene end by 7 bases; junction bases not matched to a gene: 11. CDR3 loop: CATSRDPGQLGGTQYF. CDR3 in DNA: TGTGCCACCAGCAGAGATCCGGGACAGCTCGGCGGGACCCAGTACTTC.

This clone is a singleton in its sample. Written as DNA, the CDR3 is TGTGCCAGCAGTGAAGTAGACAGCTCTGGAAACACCATATATTTT. Its protein is CASSEVDSSGNTIYF. J is TRBJ1-3 and V is TRBV6-1, with D possibly TRBD1 on 5 matching bases. With 1 base removed from V and 0 bases from J, the gap between germline ends came to 7 bases. This CDR3 region has 15 residues. Germline lookup yields CDR1 MNHNS and CDR2 SASEGT.

This clone was detected only once. The chain is built from TRBV9 and TRBJ1-3, with D tentatively TRBD1 (6 bases). The CDR3 sequence is 17 residues long. Germline V gene sequence: CDR1 SGDLS, CDR2 YYNGEE. The V end lost 0 bases, the J end lost 1 base, and 14 bases lay between the germline ends. The CDR3: CASSVGDRPTSGNTIYF. DNA of the CDR3: TGTGCCAGCAGCGTAGGAGACAGGCCGACTTCTGGAAACACCATATATTTT.

The V and J genes are TRBV3-1 (or the pseudogene TRBV3-2) and TRBJ2-1; 9 bases agree with TRBD1. This CDR3 is built from 19 residues. After removal of 0 bases from V and 7 bases from J, the junction contained 16 bases not matched to a gene. CDR1 and CDR2 from the germline V gene are LGHDT and YNNKEL (reference sequence). The CDR3 here is CASSQERRNRGRDRNEQFF. The CDR3 nucleotides are TGTGCCAGCAGCCAAGAAAGAAGGAACAGGGGGCGGGACAGGAATGAGCAGTTCTTC.

CDR3 DNA: TGTGCCAGCTCACCATCGGGGATAGCGGGGGACAACAACCACGAGCAGTACTTC. Its protein is CASSPSGIAGDNNHEQYF. The gene calls are TRBV18 and TRBJ2-7; 9 bases map to TRBD2. The CDR3 covers 18 residues. With 2 bases clipped from V and 5 bases from J, the junction kept 16 bases outside the gene matches. The germline V gene encodes CDR1 KGHSH and CDR2 LQKENI.

The genes are TRBV19 and TRBJ1-2, with 8 bases lining up with TRBD1. There are 15 residues in the CDR3. V gave up 4 bases and J gave up 0 bases; unmatched junction bases: 4. In germline, CDR1 is LNHDA, CDR2 SQIVND (reference sequence). CDR3 loop: CASSKQGVPNYGYTF. CDR3 DNA: TGTGCCAGTAGTAAACAGGGGGTCCCTAACTATGGCTACACCTTC. Full variable domain (rest looked up from reference TRBV19 and TRBJ1-2): DGGITQSPKYLFRKEGQNVTLSCEQNLNHDAMYWYRQDPGQGLRLIYYSQIVNDFQKGDIAEGYSVSREKKESFPLTVTSAQKNPTAFYLCASSKQGVPNYGYTFGSGTRLTVV.

CDR3 coding DNA: TGTGCCAGTAGTCCCCAGGACAGCCTGGGCTACGAGCAGTACTTC. It translates to CASSPQDSLGYEQYF. The chain uses TRBV19 and TRBJ2-7, with D perhaps matching TRBD1 (6 bases). V was cut by 5 bases and J by 3 bases, with 17 bases left in between. CDR1 LNHDA and CDR2 SQIVND come from the germline V gene (reference sequence). CDR3 length equals 15 residues.

The gene calls are TRBV5-1 and TRBJ2-7, with D hard to call. V was shortened by 3 bases and J by 3 bases, with 10 bases between the two germline ends. The CDR3 sequence is 13 residues long. Germline CDR1 and CDR2: SGHRS and YFSETQ. The DNA of the CDR3 is TGCGCCAGCAGCTCCCAGGTCAACTACGAGCAGTACTTC. Protein sequence: CASSSQVNYEQYF. Supplemented by reference TRBV5-1 and TRBJ2-7, the full variable domain reads KAGVTQTPRYLIKTRGQQVTLSCSPISGHRSVSWYQQTPGQGLQFLFEYFSETQRNKGNFPGRFSGRQFSNSRSEMNVSTLELGDSALYLCASSSQVNYEQYFGPGTRLTVT.

This chain uses TRBV10-3 with TRBJ2-2; 7 bases align to TRBD1. V gave up 4 bases and J gave up 6 bases; unmatched junction bases: 8. The germline gives CDR1 ENHRY, CDR2 SYGVKD. The CDR3 has 15 residues. CDR3 amino acids: CAISARGTEAGELFF. DNA of the CDR3: TGTGCCATCAGTGCGAGGGGGACAGAGGCCGGGGAGCTGTTTTTT.

The genes are TRBV7-3 and TRBJ1-2; no clear D gene. V was shortened by 0 bases and J by 8 bases, with 13 bases between the two germline ends. In germline, CDR1 is SGHTA, CDR2 FQGTGA. This CDR3 comprises 14 residues. CDR3 amino acids: CASSLTSRGPGYTF. The CDR3 DNA reads as TGTGCCAGCAGCTTAACCTCCAGAGGGCCCGGCTACACCTTC.

The rearrangement uses TRBV7-6 and TRBJ2-5; D is ambiguous. Germline V gene data show CDR1 as SGHVS and CDR2 as FNYEAQ. This CDR3 comprises 12 residues. The V gene lost 2 bases and the J gene lost 5 bases, with 6 bases spanning the gap. CDR3 loop: CASSLPYETQYF. For the CDR3, the DNA is TGTGCCAGCAGCTTACCGTATGAGACCCAGTACTTC.